The rows below give T cell receptor beta chains drawn from one sample of a study of T cell repertoires in ileal Crohn's disease. Profiled with immunoSEQ multiplex PCR; TCRdb holds only in-frame clones, not every one. The sample has about 62,000 clones, roughly 89% seen once. Sequencing was done on a sample of ileal tissue. The receptors originated from an adult with Crohn's disease. Both conserved end residues are part of each CDR3. D genes are given only for firm matches. Rows may omit the clone size; those that give it use once, few, many or a size class.

>TRBJ2-2|.|TRBV5-1|.
CASSLRLSNTGELFF
TGCGCCAGCAGCTTGCGGTTGTCGAACACCGGGGAGCTGTTTTTT
>TRBJ2-3|.|TRBV5-1|.
CASRLSTDTQYF
TGCGCCAGCAGATTGTCGACAGATACGCAGTATTTT
>TRBJ1-5|.|TRBV18|.
CASSPSGQTYSNQPQHF
TGTGCCAGCTCACCATCTGGACAGACTTATAGCAATCAGCCCCAGCATTTT
>TRBJ1-2|TRBD1|TRBV5-1|.
CASSLAGTGGASYGYTF
TGCGCCAGCAGCTTAGCCGGGACAGGGGGCGCATCCTATGGCTACACCTTC
>TRBJ1-2|.|TRBV30|once
CAWSVRSGADGYTF
TGTGCCTGGAGTGTACGGTCCGGTGCGGATGGCTACACCTTC
>TRBJ2-7|.|TRBV7-2|.
CASSLGGGFAYEQYF
TGTGCCAGCAGCTTAGGAGGCGGGTTCGCCTACGAGCAGTACTTC
>TRBJ1-2|.|TRBV6-1|.
CASSADGDYGYTF
TGTGCCAGCAGCGCGGACGGGGACTATGGCTACACCTTC
>TRBJ1-1|TRBD1|TRBV6-1|.
CATAIDRAGEAFF
TGTGCCACCGCAATAGACAGGGCTGGTGAAGCTTTCTTT
>TRBJ1-4|.|TRBV5-1|few
CASSRQLDNEKLFF
TGCGCCAGCAGTCGACAGCTAGATAATGAAAAACTGTTTTTT
>TRBJ1-4|.|TRBV11-2|.
CASSYGHSWMEEKLFF
TGTGCCAGCAGCTACGGCCACAGTTGGATGGAAGAAAAACTGTTTTTT
>TRBJ1-4|.|TRBV25-1|.
CASSEISGPLGKLFF
TGTGCCAGCAGTGAAATCTCAGGCCCCCTCGGAAAACTGTTTTTT
>TRBJ2-3|.|TRBV5-1|.
CASSLGDRMTDTQYF
TGCGCCAGCAGCCTAGGGGATCGGATGACAGATACGCAGTATTTT
>TRBJ2-7|.|TRBV5-6|.
CASSLTGAPYEQYF
TGTGCCAGCAGCTTGACGGGAGCCCCCTACGAGCAGTACTTC
>TRBJ2-5|.|TRBV30|.
CAWSVSQQETQYF
TGTGCCTGGAGTGTTTCACAGCAAGAGACCCAGTACTTC
>TRBJ1-1|.|TRBV18|.
CASSPPAGPRTEAFF
TGTGCCAGCTCACCACCGGCGGGACCCCGCACTGAAGCTTTCTTT
>TRBJ2-7|.|TRBV5-1|.
CASSSVRGFSYEQYF
TGCGCCAGCAGCTCCGTCCGAGGTTTCTCCTACGAGCAGTACTTC
>TRBJ1-1|.|TRBV18|.
CASSPDIQNTEAFF
TGTGCCAGCTCACCCGACATACAGAACACTGAAGCTTTCTTT
>TRBJ1-2|.|TRBV27|.
CASSFRQELGYTF
TGTGCCAGCAGTTTTCGACAGGAGTTGGGCTACACCTTC
>TRBJ2-3|TRBD2|TRBV2|.
CASIRTSGGRSLTDTQYF
TGTGCCAGCATACGAACTAGCGGGGGGCGGTCGTTGACAGATACGCAGTATTTT
>TRBJ2-7|.|TRBV4-2|.
CASSQAEPNGGRSYEQYF
TGTGCCAGCAGCCAAGCCGAGCCTAACGGAGGGAGGTCCTACGAGCAGTACTTC
>TRBJ1-4|.|TRBV6-6|.
CATTGFNEKLFF
TGTGCCACGACAGGCTTTAATGAAAAACTGTTTTTT
>TRBJ2-7|.|TRBV6-5|.
CASRATGSSYEQYF
TGTGCCAGCAGGGCTACAGGGAGCTCCTACGAGCAGTACTTC
>TRBJ1-4|TRBD1|TRBV30|.
CAWSVNRGGEKLFF
TGTGCCTGGAGTGTAAACAGGGGAGGTGAAAAACTGTTTTTT
>TRBJ2-5|TRBD2|TRBV5-1|.
CASSLIGLAIQETQYF
TGCGCCAGCAGCTTGATCGGACTAGCGATACAAGAGACCCAGTACTTC
>TRBJ1-5|.|TRBV6-5|.
CATAGPGDRQPQHF
TGTGCCACCGCCGGGCCAGGGGACCGCCAGCCCCAGCATTTT
>TRBJ1-3|.|TRBV5-1|.
CASSQQNTVNSGNTIYF
TGCGCCAGCAGCCAACAAAATACAGTGAACTCTGGAAACACCATATATTTT
>TRBJ1-1|.|TRBV18|.
CASSPQWGGNTEAFF
TGTGCCAGCTCACCGCAGTGGGGGGGGAACACTGAAGCTTTCTTT
>TRBJ2-6|TRBD1|TRBV27|.
CANHPQQGQWSSGANVLTF
TGTGCCAACCACCCCCAACAGGGACAGTGGAGCTCTGGGGCCAACGTCCTGACTTTC
>TRBJ1-5|.|TRBV5-6|.
CASSLGPGDHQPQHF
TGTGCCAGCAGCTTGGGCCCAGGGGACCATCAGCCCCAGCATTTT
>TRBJ1-1|.|TRBV6-1|.
CASREYSSEAFF
TGTGCCAGCAGAGAATACAGTTCCGAAGCTTTCTTT
>TRBJ1-5|.|TRBV6-5|.
CASSQQGNQPQHF
TGTGCCAGCAGTCAGCAGGGTAATCAGCCCCAGCATTTT
>TRBJ1-4|TRBD1|TRBV29-1|few
CSVAGGMNEKLFF
TGCAGCGTGGCAGGGGGGATGAATGAAAAACTGTTTTTT
>TRBJ2-2|TRBD1|TRBV9|.
CASSAGPGQSNTGELFF
TGTGCCAGCAGCGCGGGACCGGGACAGTCGAACACCGGGGAGCTGTTTTTT
>TRBJ1-1|.|TRBV7-9|.
CASSSRQARYTEAFF
TGTGCCAGCAGCTCTCGACAGGCTCGGTACACTGAAGCTTTCTTT
>TRBJ2-6|.|TRBV5-1|.
CASSLQPRTGANVLTF
TGCGCCAGCAGCTTGCAGCCTAGGACTGGGGCCAACGTCCTGACTTTC
>TRBJ1-6|.|TRBV7-9|few
CASSLVLAPLHF
TGTGCCAGCAGCTTAGTTTTAGCACCCCTCCACTTT